These T cell receptor beta chains were read from a single sample in a study of blood T cell repertoires in COVID-19. This table comes from immunoSEQ multiplex PCR, and its TCRdb copy is limited to in-frame clones, with some not included. Of about 74,000 clones in the sample, just over 85% are singletons; the top ten hold under 2%. Sample: peripheral blood. These receptors all come from a woman at least 80 years old with active or convalescent COVID-19. Both conserved end residues are part of each CDR3. A D gene is named only where the DNA matches it firmly. The size of a clone is reported for some rows only, either as once, few or many, or as a class for expanded clones.

>TRBJ2-5|TRBV10-2|-|-
CASTDNQETQYF
TGCGCCAGCACCGACAACCAAGAGACCCAGTACTTC
>TRBJ2-6|TRBV4-3|-|-
CASSQVGSLGSGANVLTF
TGCGCCAGCAGCCAAGTCGGGTCCTTGGGCTCTGGGGCCAACGTCCTGACTTTC
>TRBJ2-5|TRBV10-3|-|-
CAISESGRGDQETQYF
TGTGCCATCAGTGAGTCAGGCAGGGGGGATCAAGAGACCCAGTACTTC
>TRBJ1-6|TRBV4-1|-|TRBD1
CASSQDPNSQGASYNSPLHF
TGCGCCAGCAGCCAAGATCCGAATTCACAGGGGGCATCCTATAATTCACCCCTCCACTTT
>TRBJ2-2|TRBV27|-|-
CASSGGLYPTGELFF
TGTGCCAGCAGTGGGGGCCTTTACCCCACCGGGGAGCTGTTTTTT
>TRBJ1-2|TRBV9|-|TRBD1
CASSDPRQGIWGYTF
TGTGCCAGCAGTGACCCCCGACAGGGTATATGGGGCTACACCTTC
>TRBJ2-1|TRBV3-1/TRBV3-2|-|TRBD2
CASSSEPGGTREQFF
TGTGCCAGCAGCTCAGAGCCGGGGGGTACAAGGGAGCAGTTCTTC
>TRBJ1-3|TRBV5-1|-|TRBD1
CASSFDRAAGNTIYF
TGCGCCAGCAGCTTTGACAGGGCGGCGGGAAACACCATATATTTT
>TRBJ1-1|TRBV14|-|-
CASSQVRGWTEAFF
TGTGCCAGCAGCCAAGTCAGGGGTTGGACTGAAGCTTTCTTT
>TRBJ2-6|TRBV9|-|-
CASSPQGSGANVLTF
TGTGCCAGCAGCCCCCAGGGCTCTGGGGCCAACGTCCTGACTTTC
>TRBJ1-2|TRBV6-2/TRBV6-3|once|TRBD1
CASSYSQLTGNGYTF
TGTGCCAGCAGTTACTCCCAACTGACAGGGAATGGCTACACCTTC
>TRBJ2-7|TRBV10-3|-|-
CAISESVGSSYEQYF
TGTGCCATCAGTGAGTCCGTGGGGAGCTCCTACGAGCAGTACTTC
>TRBJ2-3|TRBV5-5|-|TRBD2
CASSSGLAGSTDTQYF
TGTGCCAGCAGCTCGGGACTAGCGGGGAGCACAGATACGCAGTATTTT
>TRBJ1-2|TRBV2|-|TRBD1
CASSELGGQPYTF
TGTGCCAGCAGTGAACTCGGGGGACAGCCCTACACCTTC
>TRBJ2-3|TRBV11-2|-|TRBD2
CASKGLAGLPDTQYF
TGTGCCAGCAAGGGACTAGCGGGTCTCCCAGATACGCAGTATTTT
>TRBJ1-2|TRBV25-1|-|TRBD1
CASNRQGYDGYTF
TGTGCCAGCAACCGACAGGGGTACGATGGCTACACCTTC
>TRBJ1-1|TRBV6-5|-|-
CASTGRNTEAFF
TGTGCCAGCACTGGGAGGAACACTGAAGCTTTCTTT